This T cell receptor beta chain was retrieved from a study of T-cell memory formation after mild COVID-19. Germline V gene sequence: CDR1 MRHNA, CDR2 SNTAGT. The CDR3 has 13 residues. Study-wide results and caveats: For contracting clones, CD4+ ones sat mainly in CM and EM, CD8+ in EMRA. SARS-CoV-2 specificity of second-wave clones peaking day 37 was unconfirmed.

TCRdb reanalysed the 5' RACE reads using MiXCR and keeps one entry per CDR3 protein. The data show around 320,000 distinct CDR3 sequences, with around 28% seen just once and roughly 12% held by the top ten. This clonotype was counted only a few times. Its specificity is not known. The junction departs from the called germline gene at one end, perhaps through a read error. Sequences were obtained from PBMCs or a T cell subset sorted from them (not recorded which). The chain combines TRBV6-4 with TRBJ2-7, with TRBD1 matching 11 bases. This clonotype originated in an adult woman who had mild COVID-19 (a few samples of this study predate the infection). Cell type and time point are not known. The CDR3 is CASSEQDRGLLHF. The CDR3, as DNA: TGTGCCAGCAGCGAACAGGACAGGGGGCTTTTACACTTC.